Sequencing of this T cell receptor (beta chain) was carried out in a study of CD8+CD57+ T cells in acquired aplastic anemia. Study summary: Sorted cells (CD4+ and CD8+) yielded DNA amounts that averaged about 2.9 ug. The study's findings and limits: The study found no significant CD8+ Simpson's diversity difference between patients and controls. Patients shared some 30 CD8+ CDR3 sequences with controls.

Investigators profiled TCR beta VDJ and CDR3 from genomic DNA template. TCRdb re-called the reads with MiXCR, one entry per CDR3 protein. The repertoire consists of a few hundred thousand distinct CDR3 sequences, with approximately 33% occurring once and the leading ten covering 0.75% to 0.95%. As to this clonotype: Its antigen remains unknown.

Trimming shortened V by 10 bases and J by 6 bases, and 22 bases separated the two germline ends. The CDR3 is made up of 14 amino acids. CDR1 ENHRY and CDR2 SYGVKD come from the germline V gene. Only patients with CD8+CD57+ cell expansion on flow cytometry were chosen for sequencing. Patients had received no therapy at the time of blood sampling. Input material: sorted CD4+, CD8+, or CD8+CD57+ T cells (not recorded which) from PBMCs. The chain links TRBV10-3 to TRBJ2-7; perhaps TRBD2 as D (9 bases). This clonotype was sampled from a human donor with aplastic anemia. The CDR3, as DNA: TGTGCCAGCACTGAAGGACAGGGACTAGCCGAGCAGTACTTC. Its protein is CASTEGQGLAEQYF.